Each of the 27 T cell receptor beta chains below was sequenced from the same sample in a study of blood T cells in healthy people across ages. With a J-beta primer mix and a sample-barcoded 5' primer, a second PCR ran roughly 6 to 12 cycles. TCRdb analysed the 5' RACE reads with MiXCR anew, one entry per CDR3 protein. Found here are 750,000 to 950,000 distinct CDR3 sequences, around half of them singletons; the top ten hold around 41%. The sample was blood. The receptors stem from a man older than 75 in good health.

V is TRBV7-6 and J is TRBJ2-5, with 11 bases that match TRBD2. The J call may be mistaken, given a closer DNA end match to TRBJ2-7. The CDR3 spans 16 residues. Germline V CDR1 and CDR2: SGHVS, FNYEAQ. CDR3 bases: TGTGCCAGCAGCCAAATTAGCGGGAGGGCCATCTACGAGCAGTACTTC. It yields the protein CASSQISGRAIYEQYF.

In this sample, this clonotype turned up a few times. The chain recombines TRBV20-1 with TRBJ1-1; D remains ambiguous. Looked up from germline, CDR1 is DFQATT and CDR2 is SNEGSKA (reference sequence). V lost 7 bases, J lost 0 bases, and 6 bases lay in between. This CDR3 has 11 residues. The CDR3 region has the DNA TGCAGTGTTCCCATGAACACTGAAGCTTTCTTT. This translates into CSVPMNTEAFF.

The CDR3 DNA is TGTGCCAGCAGCCCAGGGGGGCAGGGGGCAGGGAGATACGCGTATTTT. Its protein is CASSPGGQGAGRYAYF. The V and J genes are TRBV7-2 and TRBJ2-3; TRBD1 matches at 8 bases. In germline, CDR1 is SGHTA, CDR2 FQGNSA. V was clipped by 5 bases and J by 14 bases; unmatched bases: 21. The CDR3 length is 16 residues.

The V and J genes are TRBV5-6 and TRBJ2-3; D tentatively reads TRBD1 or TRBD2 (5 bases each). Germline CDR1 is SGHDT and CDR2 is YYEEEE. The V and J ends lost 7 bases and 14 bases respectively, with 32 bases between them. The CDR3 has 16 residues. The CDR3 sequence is CASRHRGRSATRYAYF. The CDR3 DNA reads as TGTGCCAGCCGGCATAGGGGACGGTCCGCGACCAGATACGCGTATTTT.

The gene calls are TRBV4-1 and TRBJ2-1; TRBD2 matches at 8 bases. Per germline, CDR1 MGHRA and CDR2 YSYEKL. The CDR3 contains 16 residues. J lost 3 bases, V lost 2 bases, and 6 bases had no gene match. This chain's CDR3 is CASSQPTSARYNEQFF. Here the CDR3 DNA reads TGCGCCAGCAGCCAACCGACTAGCGCACGCTACAATGAGCAGTTCTTC.

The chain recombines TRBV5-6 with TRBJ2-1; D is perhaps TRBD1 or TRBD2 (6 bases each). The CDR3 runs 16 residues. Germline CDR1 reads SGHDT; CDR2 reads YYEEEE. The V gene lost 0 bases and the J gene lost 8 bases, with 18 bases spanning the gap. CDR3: CASSLEGGGTLDEQFF. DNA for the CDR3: TGTGCCAGCAGCTTGGAGGGGGGAGGAACCCTTGATGAGCAGTTCTTC.

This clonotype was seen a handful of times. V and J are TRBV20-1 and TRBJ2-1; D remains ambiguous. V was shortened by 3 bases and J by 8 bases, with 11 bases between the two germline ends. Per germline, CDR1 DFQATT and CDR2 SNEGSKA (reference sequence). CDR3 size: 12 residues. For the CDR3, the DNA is TGCAGTGCTAGTACGACGACTTATGAGCAGTTCTTC. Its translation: CSASTTTYEQFF.

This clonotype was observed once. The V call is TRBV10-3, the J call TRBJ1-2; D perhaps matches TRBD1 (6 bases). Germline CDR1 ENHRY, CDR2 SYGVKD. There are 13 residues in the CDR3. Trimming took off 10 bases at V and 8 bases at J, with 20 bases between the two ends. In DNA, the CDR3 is TGTGCCACCCTGGACAGCGCGGCATGGGGCTACACCTTC. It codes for CATLDSAAWGYTF.

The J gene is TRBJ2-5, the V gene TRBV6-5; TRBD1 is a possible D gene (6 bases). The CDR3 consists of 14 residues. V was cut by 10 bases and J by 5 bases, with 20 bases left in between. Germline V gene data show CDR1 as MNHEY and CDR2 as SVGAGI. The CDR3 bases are TGTGCCACAAAGGGCGCAGGGGATTGGGAGACCCAGTACTTC. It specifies CATKGAGDWETQYF.

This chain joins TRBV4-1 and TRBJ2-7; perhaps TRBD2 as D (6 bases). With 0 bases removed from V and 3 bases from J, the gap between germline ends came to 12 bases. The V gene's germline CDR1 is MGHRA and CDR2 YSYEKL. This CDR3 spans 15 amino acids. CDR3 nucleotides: TGCGCCAGCAGCCAAGAGGAGGGGAAGGGCTACGAGCAGTACTTC. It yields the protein CASSQEEGKGYEQYF.

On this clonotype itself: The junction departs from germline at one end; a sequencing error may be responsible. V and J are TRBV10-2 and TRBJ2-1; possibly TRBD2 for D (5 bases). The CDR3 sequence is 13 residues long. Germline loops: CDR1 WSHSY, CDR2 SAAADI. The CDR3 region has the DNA TGCGCCAGCAGACGGGGAAACTACAGTGAGCAGTTCTTC. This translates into CASRRGNYSEQFF.

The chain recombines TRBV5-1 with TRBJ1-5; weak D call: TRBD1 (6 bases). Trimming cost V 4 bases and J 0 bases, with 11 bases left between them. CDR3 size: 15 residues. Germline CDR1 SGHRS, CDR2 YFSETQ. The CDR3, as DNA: TGCGCCAGCAGCCCTACAGGGTATAGCAATCAGCCCCAGCATTTT. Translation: CASSPTGYSNQPQHF.

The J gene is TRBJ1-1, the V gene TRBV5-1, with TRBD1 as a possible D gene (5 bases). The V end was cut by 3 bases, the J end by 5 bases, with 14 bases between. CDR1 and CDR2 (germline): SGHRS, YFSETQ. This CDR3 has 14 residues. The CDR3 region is CASSWGREGTEAFF. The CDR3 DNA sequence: TGCGCCAGCAGCTGGGGACGGGAGGGGACTGAAGCTTTCTTT.

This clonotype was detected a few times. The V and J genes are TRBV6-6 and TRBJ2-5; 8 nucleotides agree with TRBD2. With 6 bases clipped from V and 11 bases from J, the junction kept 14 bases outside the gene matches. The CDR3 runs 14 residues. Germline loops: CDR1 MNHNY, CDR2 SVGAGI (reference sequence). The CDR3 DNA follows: TGTGCCAGCAGCCCCGGTCTAGCGGGTCAGGGGCAGTACTTC. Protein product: CASSPGLAGQGQYF.

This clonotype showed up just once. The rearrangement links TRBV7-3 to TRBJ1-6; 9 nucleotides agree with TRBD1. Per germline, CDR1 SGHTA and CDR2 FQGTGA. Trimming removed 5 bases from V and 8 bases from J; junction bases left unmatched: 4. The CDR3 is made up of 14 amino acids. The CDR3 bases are TGTGCCAGCAGCCCCGGGACAGGGCATTCACCCCTCCACTTT. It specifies CASSPGTGHSPLHF.

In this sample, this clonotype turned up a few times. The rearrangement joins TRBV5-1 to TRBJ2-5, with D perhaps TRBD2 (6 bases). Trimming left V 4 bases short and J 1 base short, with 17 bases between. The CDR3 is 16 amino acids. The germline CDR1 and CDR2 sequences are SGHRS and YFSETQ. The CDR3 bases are TGCGCCAGCAGCCACCCCAAGGGCGGGATCCAAGAGACCCAGTACTTC. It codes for CASSHPKGGIQETQYF.

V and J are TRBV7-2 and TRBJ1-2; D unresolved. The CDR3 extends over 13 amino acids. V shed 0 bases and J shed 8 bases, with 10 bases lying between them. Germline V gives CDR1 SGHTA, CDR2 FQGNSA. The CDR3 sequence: CASSLAKTGGYTF. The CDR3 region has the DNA TGTGCCAGCAGCTTAGCGAAAACCGGCGGCTACACCTTC.

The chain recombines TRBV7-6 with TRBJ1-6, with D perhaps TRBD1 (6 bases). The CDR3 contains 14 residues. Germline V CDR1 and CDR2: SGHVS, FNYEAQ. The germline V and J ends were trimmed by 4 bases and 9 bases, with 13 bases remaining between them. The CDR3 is CASSYGGLSSPLHF. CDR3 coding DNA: TGTGCCAGCAGCTATGGGGGGCTAAGTTCACCCCTCCACTTT.

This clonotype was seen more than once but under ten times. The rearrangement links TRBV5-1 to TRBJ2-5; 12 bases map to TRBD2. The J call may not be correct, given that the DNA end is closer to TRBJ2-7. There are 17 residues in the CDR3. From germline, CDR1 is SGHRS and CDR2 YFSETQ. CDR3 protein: CASSTPPGTSGPYEQYF. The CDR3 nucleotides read TGCGCCAGCAGCACACCTCCCGGGACTAGCGGGCCCTACGAGCAGTACTTC.

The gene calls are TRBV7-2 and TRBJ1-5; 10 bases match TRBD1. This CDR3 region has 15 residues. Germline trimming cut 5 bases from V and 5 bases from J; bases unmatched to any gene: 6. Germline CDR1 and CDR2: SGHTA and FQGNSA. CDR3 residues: CASSTRTGGDQPQHF. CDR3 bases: TGTGCCAGCAGCACTCGGACAGGGGGTGATCAGCCCCAGCATTTT. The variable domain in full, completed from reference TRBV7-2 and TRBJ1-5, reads GAGVSQSPSNKVTEKGKDVELRCDPISGHTALYWYRQSLGQGLEFLIYFQGNSAPDKSGLPSDRFSAERTGGSVSTLTIQRTQQEDSAVYLCASSTRTGGDQPQHFGDGTRLSIL.

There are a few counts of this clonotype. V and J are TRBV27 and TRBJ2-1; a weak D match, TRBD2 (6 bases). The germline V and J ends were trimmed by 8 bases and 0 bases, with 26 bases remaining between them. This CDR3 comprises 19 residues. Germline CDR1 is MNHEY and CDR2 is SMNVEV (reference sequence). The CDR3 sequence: CASSAGGAAYLSSYNEQFF. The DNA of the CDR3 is TGTGCCAGCTCGGCTGGAGGGGCGGCCTACCTCAGCTCCTACAATGAGCAGTTCTTC.

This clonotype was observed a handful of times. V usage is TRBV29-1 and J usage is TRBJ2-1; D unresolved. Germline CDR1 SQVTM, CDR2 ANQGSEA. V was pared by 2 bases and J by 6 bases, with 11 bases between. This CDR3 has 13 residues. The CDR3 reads CSVELDYGNEQFF. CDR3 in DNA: TGCAGCGTTGAACTTGATTATGGCAATGAGCAGTTCTTC.

CDR3 in DNA: TGTGCCAGCAGCGGCGGGAGTCGGGGCAGCACAGATACGCAGTATTTT. Translating it yields CASSGGSRGSTDTQYF. The genes are TRBV9 and TRBJ2-3, with 7 bases identical to TRBD2. V shed 3 bases, J shed 0 bases, and the junction held 7 bases outside the gene matches. Germline V lookup: CDR1 SGDLS, CDR2 YYNGEE. The CDR3 is 16 residues long.

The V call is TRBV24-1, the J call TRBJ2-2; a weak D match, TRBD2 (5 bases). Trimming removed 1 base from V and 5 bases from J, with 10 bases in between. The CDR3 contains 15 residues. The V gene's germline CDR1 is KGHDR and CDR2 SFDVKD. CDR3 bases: TGTGCCACCAGTGATTTAAGCTCGGGAACCGGGGAGCTGTTTTTT. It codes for CATSDLSSGTGELFF.

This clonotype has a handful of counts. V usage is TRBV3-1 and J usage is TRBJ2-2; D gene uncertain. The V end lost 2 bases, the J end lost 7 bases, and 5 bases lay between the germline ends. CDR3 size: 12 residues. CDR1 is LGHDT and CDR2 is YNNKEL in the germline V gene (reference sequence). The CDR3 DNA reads TGTGCCAGCAGCCAATACATCGGGGAGCTGTTTTTT. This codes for CASSQYIGELFF.

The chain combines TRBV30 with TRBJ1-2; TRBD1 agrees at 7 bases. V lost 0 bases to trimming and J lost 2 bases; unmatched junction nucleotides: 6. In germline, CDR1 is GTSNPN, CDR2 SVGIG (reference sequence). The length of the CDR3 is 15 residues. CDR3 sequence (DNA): TGTGCCTGGAGTGTACTAGGCAGGGGGAACTATGGCTACACCTTC. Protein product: CAWSVLGRGNYGYTF. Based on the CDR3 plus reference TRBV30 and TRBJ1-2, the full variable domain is SQTIHQWPATLVQPVGSPLSLECTVEGTSNPNLYWYRQAAGRGLQLLFYSVGIGQISSEVPQNLSASRPQDRQFILSSKKLLLSDSGFYLCAWSVLGRGNYGYTFGSGTRLTVV.

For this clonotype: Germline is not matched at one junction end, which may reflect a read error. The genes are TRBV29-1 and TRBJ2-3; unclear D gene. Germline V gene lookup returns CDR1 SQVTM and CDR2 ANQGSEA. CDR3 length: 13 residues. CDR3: CGVEGNSPDTQYF. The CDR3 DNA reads TGCGGCGTTGAAGGGAACAGTCCAGATACGCAGTATTTT.